This is a list of T cell receptor beta chains from one sample in a study of blood T cell repertoires in COVID-19. TCRdb's table, derived via immunoSEQ multiplex PCR, lists solely in-frame clones and lacks some. The table lists 200,000 to 300,000 clones, nearly 90% of them singletons, with 3% to 4% in the top ten. Specimen: PBMCs or T cells enriched from blood (not recorded which). These TCRs come from a woman in her thirties with acute COVID-19. The CDR3 runs from the conserved cysteine through the conserved F or W. Fields, in order: D gene, clone size, J gene, V gene, CDR3 DNA, CDR3 protein. The D gene is left open where the match is weak. Some rows mark clone size as missing; the rest say once, few, many or name a class of expanded clone.

NA,NA,TRBJ1-6,TRBV3-1/TRBV3-2,TGTGCCAGCAGCCAAGTTAACAGCTATAATTCACCCCTCCACTTT,CASSQVNSYNSPLHF
NA,NA,TRBJ2-7,TRBV29-1,TGCAGCGTTGCAGGGGACCCCCTCTACGAGCAGTACTTC,CSVAGDPLYEQYF
TRBD2,many,TRBJ2-3,TRBV9,TGTGCCAGCAGTGAGGGACTAGCGGGGGTAGATACGCAGTATTTT,CASSEGLAGVDTQYF
NA,NA,TRBJ1-5,TRBV19,TGTGCCAGTAGTACCGGCAGGGCCCAGCCCCAGCATTTT,CASSTGRAQPQHF
TRBD2,NA,TRBJ2-3,TRBV9,TGTGCCAGCAGCGTAACGACTAGCGGGGGGCCTAGGGGTACGCAGTATTTT,CASSVTTSGGPRGTQYF
NA,once,TRBJ1-1,TRBV5-1,TGCGCCAGCAGTACGATGTCGGACACTGAAGCTTTCTTT,CASSTMSDTEAFF
TRBD1,NA,TRBJ1-1,TRBV18,TGTGCCAGCTCACCGACAGGGGGCTCAAACACTGAAGCTTTCTTT,CASSPTGGSNTEAFF
NA,NA,TRBJ2-5,TRBV19,TGTGCCAGTAGTATTCAGGGCAGCCCCGTATGGCAGACCCAGTACTTC,CASSIQGSPVWQTQYF
NA,NA,TRBJ2-7,TRBV28,TGTGCCAGCAGTTTACCCATGGTCACACATCTCTACGAGCAGTACTTC,CASSLPMVTHLYEQYF
TRBD1,NA,TRBJ1-1,TRBV7-6,TGTGCCAGCAGCTTACCGCCGAGACAGGGGGCATCTGAAGCTTTCTTT,CASSLPPRQGASEAFF
NA,NA,TRBJ2-1,TRBV10-3,TGTGCCATCAGGGAACGACGGGAAAGCTTCGATGAGCAGTTCTTC,CAIRERRESFDEQFF
NA,NA,TRBJ1-3,TRBV7-2,TGTGCCAGCAGCTTAGTTGGCAGTGGAAACACCATATATTTT,CASSLVGSGNTIYF
TRBD1,NA,TRBJ2-3,TRBV5-1,TGCGCCAGCAGCACGGACAGGGGACGCACAGATACGCAGTATTTT,CASSTDRGRTDTQYF
NA,once,TRBJ1-1,TRBV10-3,TGTGCCATCAGTGGACAGGACGGTAGCATGAACACTGAAGCTTTCTTT,CAISGQDGSMNTEAFF
NA,NA,TRBJ1-5,TRBV7-2,TGTGCCAGCAGCTTTTACAGAGATAGCAATCAGCCCCAGCATTTT,CASSFYRDSNQPQHF
NA,NA,TRBJ1-5,TRBV6-2/TRBV6-3,TGTGCCAGCAGTTCAAGTCAGGGTCTCAATCAGCCCCAGCATTTT,CASSSSQGLNQPQHF
NA,NA,TRBJ2-5,TRBV14,TGTGCCAGCAGCCAAGAACAACAGCAAGAGACCCAGTACTTC,CASSQEQQQETQYF
NA,NA,TRBJ2-7,TRBV20-1,TGCAGTGCTAGTGGAGGTAGAACCCCCTACGAGCAGTACTTC,CSASGGRTPYEQYF
NA,NA,TRBJ1-2,TRBV6-5,TGTGCCAGCATATATACGGGGGTGCGCTATGGCTACACCTTC,CASIYTGVRYGYTF
NA,NA,TRBJ2-7,TRBV3-1/TRBV3-2,TGTGCCAGCAGTACCCGGGACGAGCAGTACTTC,CASSTRDEQYF
NA,NA,TRBJ2-5,TRBV3-1/TRBV3-2,TGTGCCAGCAGCCAAGATCTAGCGAGATTAGAAGAGACCCAGTACTTC,CASSQDLARLEETQYF
NA,NA,TRBJ1-3,TRBV28,TGTGCCAGCTACAACAGGGTGGACACCATATATTTT,CASYNRVDTIYF
TRBD2,NA,TRBJ2-3,TRBV2,TGTGCCAGCGCACTAGCGGGGCTCACAGATACGCAGTATTTT,CASALAGLTDTQYF
TRBD1,NA,TRBJ1-6,TRBV18,TGTGCCAGCTCGGTGGGACAGGGCGAAGATTCACCCCTCCACTTT,CASSVGQGEDSPLHF
NA,NA,TRBJ2-7,TRBV3-1/TRBV3-2,TGTGCCAGCAGCCAAGGTACTTACGAGCAGTACTTC,CASSQGTYEQYF
NA,NA,TRBJ1-4,TRBV27,TGTGCCAGCAGTTTAGTCAGGGATGCAACTAATGAAAAACTGTTTTTT,CASSLVRDATNEKLFF
TRBD1,NA,TRBJ2-5,TRBV7-9,TGTGCCAGCAGCCTCCGGGACAGGGAGGGAGAGACCCAGTACTTC,CASSLRDREGETQYF
NA,NA,TRBJ1-6,TRBV10-3,TGTGCCATCGCGACGGGGGGCGGTAATTCACCCCTCCACTTT,CAIATGGGNSPLHF
TRBD1,NA,TRBJ2-5,TRBV10-1,TGCGCCAGCAGTGAAACATTGACAGGGGGACAAGAGACCCAGTACTTC,CASSETLTGGQETQYF
NA,NA,TRBJ2-3,TRBV10-3,TGTGCCATCAGTGAGTCGACTGGCCGACTCACAGATACGCAGTATTTT,CAISESTGRLTDTQYF
NA,few,TRBJ1-2,TRBV7-9,TGTGCCAGCAGACAATCAGGGGACTACACCTTC,CASRQSGDYTF
NA,NA,TRBJ1-1,TRBV6-1,TGTGCCAGCAGTGAATATCGGACACTGAACACTGAAGCTTTCTTT,CASSEYRTLNTEAFF
NA,NA,TRBJ1-5,TRBV4-1,TGCGCCAGCAGCCAAGACTCGAGGCGGGACTCCAGTAGCAATCAGCCCCAGCATTTT,CASSQDSRRDSSSNQPQHF
NA,NA,TRBJ1-2,TRBV15,TGTGCCACCAGCAGAGTCTCCCGGACGGGAGGGGGCTACACCTTC,CATSRVSRTGGGYTF
NA,NA,TRBJ1-1,TRBV7-8,TGTGCCAGCAGCCTAGAGCAGGCTTCCTCGCACACTGAAGCTTTCTTT,CASSLEQASSHTEAFF
TRBD2,NA,TRBJ2-3,TRBV9,TGTGCCAGCAGCGTAGATCTAGGAGCGGGGGGGCCTCCCACGCAGTATTTT,CASSVDLGAGGPPTQYF
NA,few,TRBJ1-2,TRBV6-2/TRBV6-3,TGTGCCAGCAGTGACACTGGTGGCTACACCTTC,CASSDTGGYTF
NA,NA,TRBJ2-5,TRBV20-1,TGCAGTGCAAGTTGGCAGGAGACCCAGTACTTC,CSASWQETQYF
NA,NA,TRBJ1-1,TRBV30,TGTGCCTGGAGTGTAGACACCAACACTGAAGCTTTCTTT,CAWSVDTNTEAFF
NA,NA,TRBJ1-6,TRBV3-1/TRBV3-2,TGTGCCAGCACCAGTTGGGGTAAGGGGTTTAATTCACCCCTCCACTTT,CASTSWGKGFNSPLHF
TRBD1,NA,TRBJ1-2,TRBV6-5,TGTGCCAGCTACGGGACAGGGATCGGTGGCTACACCTTC,CASYGTGIGGYTF
NA,NA,TRBJ1-1,TRBV18,TGTGCCAGCTCACCGGTACAGTCTGAAGCTTTCTTT,CASSPVQSEAFF
NA,NA,TRBJ1-2,TRBV28,TGTGCCAGCAGCCTCTCCGGGGGGGAGGGCTACACCTTC,CASSLSGGEGYTF